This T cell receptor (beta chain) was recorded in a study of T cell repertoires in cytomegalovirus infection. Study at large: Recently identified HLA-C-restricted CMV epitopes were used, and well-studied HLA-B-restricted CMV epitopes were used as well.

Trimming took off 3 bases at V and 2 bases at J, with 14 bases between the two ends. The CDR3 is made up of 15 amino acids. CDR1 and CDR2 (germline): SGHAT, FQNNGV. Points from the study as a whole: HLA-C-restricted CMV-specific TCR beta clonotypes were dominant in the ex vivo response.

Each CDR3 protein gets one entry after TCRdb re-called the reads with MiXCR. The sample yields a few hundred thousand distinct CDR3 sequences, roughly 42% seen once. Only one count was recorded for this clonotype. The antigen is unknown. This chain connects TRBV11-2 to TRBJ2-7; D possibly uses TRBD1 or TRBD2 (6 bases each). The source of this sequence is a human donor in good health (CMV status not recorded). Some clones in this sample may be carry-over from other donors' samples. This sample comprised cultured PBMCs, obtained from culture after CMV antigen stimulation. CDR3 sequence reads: CASSLVPGATYEQYF. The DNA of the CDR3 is TGTGCCAGCAGCTTGGTGCCGGGGGCGACCTACGAGCAGTACTTC.